This TCR beta chain was profiled in a study of T cell responses to AZD1222 COVID-19 vaccine. Study-wide background: Second-dose intervals of approximately 4 or approximately 12 weeks were pooled. Regarding the study as a whole: Across the whole spike, CD4 TCRs peaked at regions 160-218 and 743-854. Baseline seropositivity characterized only six AZD1222 recipients.

Sequenced by immunoSEQ multiplex PCR; TCRdb stores in-frame clones only, minus some. The profile shows about 120,000 clones, about 90% of them singletons. The germline V gene encodes CDR1 SGHRS and CDR2 YFSETQ. The CDR3 is 14 amino acids. V lost 6 bases to trimming and J lost 6 bases, with 17 bases between them. On this clone itself: Its antigen is not known.

The chain carries TRBV5-1 and TRBJ2-3; D possibly corresponds to TRBD2 (7 bases). The sequenced sample was peripheral blood, obtained on day 0 of AZD1222 vaccination. The sequence was collected from an adult in good health. The CDR3 sequence: CASKVGGGVDTQYF. DNA of the CDR3: TGCGCCAGCAAGGTCGGCGGGGGCGTGGATACGCAGTATTTT.